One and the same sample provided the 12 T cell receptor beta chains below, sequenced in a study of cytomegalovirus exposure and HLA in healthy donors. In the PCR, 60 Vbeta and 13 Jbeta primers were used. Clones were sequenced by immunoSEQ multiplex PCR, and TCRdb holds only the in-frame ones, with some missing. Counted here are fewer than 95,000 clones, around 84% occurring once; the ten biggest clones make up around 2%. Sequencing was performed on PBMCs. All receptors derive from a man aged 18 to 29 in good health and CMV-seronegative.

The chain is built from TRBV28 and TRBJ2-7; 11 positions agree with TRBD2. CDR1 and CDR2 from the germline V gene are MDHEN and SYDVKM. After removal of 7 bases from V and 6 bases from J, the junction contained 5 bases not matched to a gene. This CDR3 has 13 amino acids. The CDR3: CASNSGGASEQYF. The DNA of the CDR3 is TGTGCCAGCAATAGCGGGGGGGCCTCCGAGCAGTACTTC. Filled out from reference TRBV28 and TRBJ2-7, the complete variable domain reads DVKVTQSSRYLVKRTGEKVFLECVQDMDHENMFWYRQDPGLGLRLIYFSYDVKMKEKGDIPEGYSVSREKKERFSLILESASTNQTSMYLCASNSGGASEQYFGPGTRLTVT.

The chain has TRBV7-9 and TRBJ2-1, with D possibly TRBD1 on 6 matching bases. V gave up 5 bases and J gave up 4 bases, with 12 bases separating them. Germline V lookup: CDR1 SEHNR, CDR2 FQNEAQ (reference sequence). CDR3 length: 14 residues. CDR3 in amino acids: CASSPMGAYNEQFF. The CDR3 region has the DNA TGTGCCAGCAGCCCTATGGGGGCTTACAATGAGCAGTTCTTC. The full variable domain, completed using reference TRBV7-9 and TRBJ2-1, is DTGVSQNPRHKITKRGQNVTFRCDPISEHNRLYWYRQTLGQGPEFLTYFQNEAQLEKSRLLSDRFSAERPKGSFSTLEIQRTEQGDSAMYLCASSPMGAYNEQFFGPGTRLTVL.

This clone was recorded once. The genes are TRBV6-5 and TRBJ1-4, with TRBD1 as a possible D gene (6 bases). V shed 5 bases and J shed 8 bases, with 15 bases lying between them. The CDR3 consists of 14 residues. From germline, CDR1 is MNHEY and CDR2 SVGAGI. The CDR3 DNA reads TGTGCCAGCAGTCTCAGGGGCGTGGGCGAAAAACTGTTTTTT. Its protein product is CASSLRGVGEKLFF.

Here the CDR3 reads CASSQSTGGSNEKLFF. CDR3 bases: TGTGCCAGCAGCCAATCCACAGGGGGAAGTAATGAAAAACTGTTTTTT. The chain recombines TRBV4-2 with TRBJ1-4; TRBD1 agrees at 8 bases. The CDR3 contains 16 residues. J was trimmed by 4 bases and V by 2 bases; bases with no gene match: 6. In germline, CDR1 is LGHNA, CDR2 YNFKEQ.

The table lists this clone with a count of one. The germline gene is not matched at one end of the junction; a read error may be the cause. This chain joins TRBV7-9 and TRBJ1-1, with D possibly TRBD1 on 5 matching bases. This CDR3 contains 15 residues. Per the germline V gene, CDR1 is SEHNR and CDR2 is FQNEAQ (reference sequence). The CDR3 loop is CSSSSNGDSHTEAFF. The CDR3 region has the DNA TGTTCCAGCAGCTCCAATGGGGACTCTCACACTGAAGCTTTCTTT.

CDR3 in DNA: TGTGCCTGGAGCTGGGGGCCGAACACTGAAGCTTTCTTT. Protein sequence: CAWSWGPNTEAFF. The rearrangement uses TRBV30 and TRBJ1-1; the D gene is possibly TRBD1 (6 bases). The CDR3 sequence is 13 residues long. Deletions cut 3 bases from V and 1 base from J, with 9 bases between. CDR1 is GTSNPN, CDR2 SVGIG, per germline (reference sequence).

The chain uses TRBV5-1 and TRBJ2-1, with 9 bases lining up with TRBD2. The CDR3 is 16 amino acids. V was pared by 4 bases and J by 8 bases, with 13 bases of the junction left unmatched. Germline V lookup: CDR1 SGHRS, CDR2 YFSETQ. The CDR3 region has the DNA TGCGCCAGCAGCCGTATGGCGGGGGGGCAATCCCATGAGCAGTTCTTC. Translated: CASSRMAGGQSHEQFF.

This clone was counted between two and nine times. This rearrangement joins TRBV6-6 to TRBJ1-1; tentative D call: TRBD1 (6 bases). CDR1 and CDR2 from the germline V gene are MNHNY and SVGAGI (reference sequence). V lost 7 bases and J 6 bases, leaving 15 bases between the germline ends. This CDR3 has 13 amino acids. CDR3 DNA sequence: TGTGCCAGCAAACGGACAGCCGGGCCTGAAGCTTTCTTT. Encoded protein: CASKRTAGPEAFF.

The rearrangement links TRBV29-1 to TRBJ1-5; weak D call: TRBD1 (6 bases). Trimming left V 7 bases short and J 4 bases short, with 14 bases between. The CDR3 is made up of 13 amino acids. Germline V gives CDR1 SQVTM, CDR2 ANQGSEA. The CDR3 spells CSAGDRPNQPQHF. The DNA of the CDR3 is TGCAGCGCCGGAGACAGGCCGAATCAGCCCCAGCATTTT.

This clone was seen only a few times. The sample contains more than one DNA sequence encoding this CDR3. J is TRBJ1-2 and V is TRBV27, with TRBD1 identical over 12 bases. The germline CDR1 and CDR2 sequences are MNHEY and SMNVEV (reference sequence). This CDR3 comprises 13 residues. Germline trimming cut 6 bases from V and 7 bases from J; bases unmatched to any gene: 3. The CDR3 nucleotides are TGTGCCAGCAGGGGACAGGGGGCGGGTGGCTACACCTTC. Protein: CASRGQGAGGYTF.

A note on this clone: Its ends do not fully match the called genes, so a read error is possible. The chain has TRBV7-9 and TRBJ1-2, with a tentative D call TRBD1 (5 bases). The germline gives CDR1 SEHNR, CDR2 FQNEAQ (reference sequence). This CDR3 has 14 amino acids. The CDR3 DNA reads TGTTCCAGCAGCTTAGACCAGGGTGGCTATGGCTACACCTTC. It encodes CSSSLDQGGYGYTF.

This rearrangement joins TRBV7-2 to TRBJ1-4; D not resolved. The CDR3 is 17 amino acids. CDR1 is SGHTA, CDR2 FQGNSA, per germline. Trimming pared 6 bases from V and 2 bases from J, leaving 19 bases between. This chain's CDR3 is CASRLRPLGGTNEKLFF. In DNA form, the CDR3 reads TGTGCCAGCAGATTGCGGCCGCTTGGAGGGACTAATGAAAAACTGTTTTTT.